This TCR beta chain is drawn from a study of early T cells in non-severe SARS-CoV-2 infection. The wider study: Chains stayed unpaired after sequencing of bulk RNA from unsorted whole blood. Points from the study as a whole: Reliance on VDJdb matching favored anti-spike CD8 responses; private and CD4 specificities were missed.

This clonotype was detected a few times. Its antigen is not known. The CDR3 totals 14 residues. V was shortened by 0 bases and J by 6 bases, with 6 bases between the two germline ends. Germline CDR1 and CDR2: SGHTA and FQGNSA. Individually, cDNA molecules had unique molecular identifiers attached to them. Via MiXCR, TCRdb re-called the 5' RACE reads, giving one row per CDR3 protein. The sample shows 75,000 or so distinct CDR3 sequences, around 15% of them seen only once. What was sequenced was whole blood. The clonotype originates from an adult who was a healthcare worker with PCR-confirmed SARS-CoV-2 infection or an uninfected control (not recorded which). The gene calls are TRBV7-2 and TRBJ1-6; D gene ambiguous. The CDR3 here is CASSLAVGNSPLHF. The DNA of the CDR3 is TGTGCCAGCAGCTTAGCGGTCGGTAATTCACCCCTCCACTTT.